Below, 19 T cell receptor beta chains from the same sample are listed, as sequenced in a study of regulatory T cells in long-lasting Graves disease. Construction of the TCR beta libraries employed iRepertoire HTBI primers in conjunction with Arm-PCR of CDR3 regions. Each CDR3 protein gets one entry after TCRdb re-called the multiplex PCR reads with MiXCR. The repertoire consists of over 200,000 distinct CDR3 sequences, with 15% to 20% occurring once and the leading ten covering more than 20%. The time point: newly diagnosed GD, antithyroid drugs for less than 3 months. PBMC RNA was the source of the TCR library. The sample consisted of peripheral blood mononuclear cells (PBMCs), taken at new diagnosis, from a patient treated with antithyroid drugs. The receptors originated from a female donor with Graves disease.

The rearrangement joins TRBV9 to TRBJ2-2, with 8 bases identical to TRBD2. CDR1 is SGDLS and CDR2 is YYNGEE in the germline V gene. V lost 5 bases, J lost 8 bases, and 11 bases stayed unmatched. The CDR3 is 15 residues long. Here the CDR3 reads CASSSSGGPRGELFF. The CDR3 DNA reads as TGTGCCAGCAGTTCCTCGGGAGGGCCGAGGGGGGAGCTGTTTTTT.

This clonotype was seen many times. The chain carries TRBV28 and TRBJ2-7, with D perhaps being TRBD1 or TRBD2 (5 bases each). With 6 bases removed from V and 0 bases from J, the gap between germline ends came to 12 bases. This CDR3 has 14 residues. Per the germline V gene, CDR1 is MDHEN and CDR2 is SYDVKM. The CDR3 DNA follows: TGTGCCAGCAGCCTCCCGAGGGGCTCCTACGAGCAGTACTTC. The encoded protein is CASSLPRGSYEQYF.

This clonotype was found many times. The chain combines TRBV2 with TRBJ1-6; D is unclear. Germline-derived CDR1 and CDR2 are SNHLY and FYNNEI. Deletions cut 7 bases from V and 10 bases from J, with 14 bases between. The CDR3 covers 13 residues. In DNA form, the CDR3 reads TGTGCCAGCACTTTTTGGGGTACCTCACCCCTCCACTTT. As protein: CASTFWGTSPLHF.

The J gene is TRBJ2-1, the V gene TRBV12-3 or TRBV12-4; 11 positions agree with TRBD2. J gave up 6 bases and V 9 bases, and 10 bases lay outside the gene matches. The CDR3 runs to 15 residues. In DNA, the CDR3 is TGTGCCAGTCTCATAGCGGGAGGGCCCCCCAATGAGCAGTTCTTC. Translated: CASLIAGGPPNEQFF.

This clonotype showed up many times. This rearrangement joins TRBV27 to TRBJ2-1; TRBD2 agrees at 7 bases. This CDR3 is 15 amino acids long. From germline, CDR1 is MNHEY and CDR2 SMNVEV (reference sequence). V lost 0 bases and J lost 8; bases outside the gene matches: 7. The CDR3 loop reads CASSLSGRERYEQFF. CDR3 DNA: TGTGCCAGCAGTTTATCGGGGAGGGAACGCTATGAGCAGTTCTTC.

This clonotype has ten or more counts. The V call is TRBV6-5, the J call TRBJ2-1, with D unclear. The CDR3 is made up of 12 amino acids. The germline V and J ends were trimmed by 0 bases and 8 bases, with 5 bases remaining between them. CDR1 MNHEY and CDR2 SVGAGI come from the germline V gene. CDR3 bases: TGTGCCAGCAGTTACTCGAAGGATGAGCAGTTCTTC. As protein: CASSYSKDEQFF.

This chain joins TRBV7-9 and TRBJ1-2, with D maybe TRBD1 (6 bases). The germline CDR1 and CDR2 sequences are SEHNR and FQNEAQ (reference sequence). CDR3 size: 16 residues. Trimming left V 5 bases short and J 2 bases short, with 18 bases between. The CDR3 here is CASSELHRATNYGYTF. The CDR3 nucleotides are TGTGCCAGCAGCGAACTTCACAGGGCGACGAACTATGGCTACACCTTC.

This clonotype was counted many times. V gene TRBV11-2 combines with J gene TRBJ2-7, with TRBD2 as a possible D gene (6 bases). The CDR3 sequence is 14 residues long. V lost 5 bases, J lost 1 base, and 12 bases lay in between. The V gene's germline CDR1 is SGHAT and CDR2 FQNNGV. The CDR3: CASSAGRGSYEQYF. The CDR3 DNA follows: TGTGCCAGCAGCGCAGGGCGGGGATCCTACGAGCAGTACTTC.

This clonotype was seen a handful of times. The rearrangement links TRBV6-4 to TRBJ2-3; tentative D call: TRBD2 (6 bases). Trimming cost V 4 bases and J 0 bases, with 8 bases left between them. Germline CDR1 MRHNA, CDR2 SNTAGT. The CDR3 loop spans 14 amino acids. Here the CDR3 reads CASSAGASTDTQYF. CDR3 nucleotides: TGTGCCAGCAGTGCGGGAGCTAGCACAGATACGCAGTATTTT.

This clonotype was seen ten or more times. The V gene is TRBV18, the J gene TRBJ2-2, with 11 bases aligning to TRBD2. The V gene's germline CDR1 is KGHSH and CDR2 LQKENI. V lost 1 base, J lost 0 bases, and 4 bases stayed unmatched. The CDR3 extends over 18 amino acids. The CDR3 sequence is CASSPRSGLAANTGELFF. CDR3 bases: TGTGCCAGCTCACCACGGTCGGGACTAGCGGCGAACACCGGGGAGCTGTTTTTT.

This clonotype appeared many times. The CDR3 bases are TGTGCCAGCAGCCAGTGGTCTAGCGGATTCCCAGATACGCAGTATTTT. The encoded protein is CASSQWSSGFPDTQYF. The V call is TRBV14, the J call TRBJ2-3, with 7 bases matching TRBD2. V lost 3 bases and J lost 4; bases outside the gene matches: 10. CDR3 length equals 16 residues. The germline V gene encodes CDR1 SGHDN and CDR2 FVKESK.

Many counts were recorded for this clonotype. The rearrangement joins TRBV12-3 or TRBV12-4 to TRBJ2-7, with D perhaps matching TRBD1 (6 bases). The CDR3 has 13 amino acids. The V end was cut by 5 bases, the J end by 5 bases, with 13 bases between. The CDR3 here is CASSQGFGDEQYF. In DNA form, the CDR3 reads TGTGCCAGCAGTCAGGGGTTCGGGGACGAGCAGTACTTC.

This clonotype was seen repeatedly, ten times or more. The rearrangement joins TRBV6-1 to TRBJ1-5; D remains unclear. The CDR3 loop spans 16 amino acids. V lost 3 bases and J lost 2, with 14 bases in between. CDR1 is MNHNS, CDR2 SASEGT, per germline. Here the CDR3 reads CASSDQASGGNQPQHF. DNA of the CDR3: TGTGCCAGCAGTGATCAGGCCTCGGGAGGCAATCAGCCCCAGCATTTT.

This clonotype was observed at least ten times. This sequence joins TRBV2 and TRBJ2-1, with D maybe TRBD2 (6 bases). With 3 bases removed from V and 10 bases from J, the gap between germline ends came to 10 bases. The V gene's germline CDR1 is SNHLY and CDR2 FYNNEI. CDR3 length: 12 residues. CDR3: CASSDVAGEQFF. Written as DNA, the CDR3 is TGTGCCAGCAGTGACGTTGCGGGGGAGCAGTTCTTC.

This clonotype was counted many times. The chain uses TRBV12-3 or TRBV12-4 and TRBJ1-1; D is undetermined. V was clipped by 5 bases and J by 5 bases, with 9 bases between them. CDR3 size: 12 residues. DNA of the CDR3: TGTGCCAGCAGTGAGAGGGAGACTGAAGCTTTCTTT. Amino acids: CASSERETEAFF.

This chain connects TRBV18 to TRBJ2-7; D ambiguous. Trimming left V 4 bases short and J 4 bases short, with 14 bases between. The CDR3 is 14 residues long. Germline CDR1 and CDR2: KGHSH and LQKENI. This chain's CDR3 is CASSLSRTEYEQYF. CDR3 coding DNA: TGTGCCAGCTCACTCTCAAGGACGGAGTACGAGCAGTACTTC.

This clonotype was detected ten times or more. This chain connects TRBV6-1 to TRBJ1-2, with 8 bases matching TRBD1. CDR3 length equals 16 residues. J gave up 2 bases and V 7 bases, and 12 bases lay outside the gene matches. CDR1 and CDR2 from the germline V gene are MNHNS and SASEGT. CDR3 sequence reads: CASTQAYRGRNYGYTF. In DNA, the CDR3 is TGTGCCAGCACTCAAGCCTACAGGGGGAGGAACTATGGCTACACCTTC.

This clonotype was observed many times. V and J are TRBV28 and TRBJ2-3; the match to TRBD1 covers 8 bases. Germline assignment: CDR1 MDHEN and CDR2 SYDVKM. The junction had 6 bases not matched to a gene; V was cut back by 4 bases and J by 3 bases. This CDR3 spans 15 amino acids. CDR3 protein: CASSSTGERTDTQYF. DNA for the CDR3: TGTGCCAGCAGTTCGACAGGGGAGAGGACAGATACGCAGTATTTT.

This clonotype was detected many times. The V gene is TRBV2, the J gene TRBJ2-1, with D possibly TRBD2 on 6 matching bases. The V gene lost 2 bases and the J gene lost 2 bases, with 13 bases spanning the gap. The CDR3 spans 16 residues. Per germline, CDR1 SNHLY and CDR2 FYNNEI. The CDR3 nucleotides read TGTGCCAGCAGTGAATACGGGGCGGGGCCCTACAATGAGCAGTTCTTC. It is translated as CASSEYGAGPYNEQFF. Looking up the rest from reference TRBV2 and TRBJ2-1 gives the full variable domain: EPEVTQTPSHQVTQMGQEVILRCVPISNHLYFYWYRQILGQKVEFLVSFYNNEISEKSEIFDDQFSVERPDGSNFTLKIRSTKLEDSAMYFCASSEYGAGPYNEQFFGPGTRLTVL.